This passage covers 14 T cell receptor beta chains from one sample sequenced in a study of cytomegalovirus exposure and HLA in healthy donors. Primers: 60 Vbeta forward and 13 Jbeta reverse. Assay used: immunoSEQ multiplex PCR; TCRdb lists only in-frame clones, some missing. This sample's clone table lists some 56,000 clones. The sequenced sample consisted of PBMCs. The receptors come from a woman in her 30s in good health and CMV-seropositive.

The genes are TRBV5-1 and TRBJ2-1; 12 nucleotides agree with TRBD2. In germline, CDR1 is SGHRS, CDR2 YFSETQ. The CDR3 runs 17 residues. V lost 4 bases to trimming and J lost 2 bases; unmatched junction nucleotides: 7. The CDR3: CASSQTSGSLAYNEQFF. The CDR3, as DNA: TGCGCCAGCAGCCAGACTAGCGGGAGTCTGGCCTACAATGAGCAGTTCTTC.

The rearrangement links TRBV10-3 to TRBJ2-5; TRBD1 matches at 7 bases. This CDR3 contains 13 residues. V was pared by 3 bases and J by 5 bases, with 3 bases of the junction left unmatched. The germline CDR1 and CDR2 sequences are ENHRY and SYGVKD. The CDR3 spells CAISDIQGETQYF. CDR3 DNA: TGTGCCATCAGTGATATACAGGGGGAGACCCAGTACTTC.

The CDR3 sequence: CASSFPAGGATQYF. In nucleotides, the CDR3 is TGTGCCAGCAGCTTTCCGGCGGGGGGGGCTACGCAGTATTTT. V usage is TRBV7-2 and J usage is TRBJ2-3; the match to TRBD2 covers 9 bases. J gave up 8 bases and V 3 bases, and 6 bases lay outside the gene matches. The CDR3 length is 14 residues. Germline V lookup: CDR1 SGHTA, CDR2 FQGNSA.

The chain links TRBV4-1 to TRBJ2-2, with D perhaps TRBD1 (6 bases). Trimming removed 8 bases at V and 0 bases at J, with 10 bases between. CDR3 length equals 14 residues. The germline CDR1 and CDR2 sequences are MGHRA and YSYEKL. This CDR3 is CASGDTSNTGELFF. For the CDR3, the DNA is TGCGCCAGCGGGGACACCTCGAACACCGGGGAGCTGTTTTTT.

The V and J genes are TRBV7-9 and TRBJ1-2; 9 positions agree with TRBD1. V dropped 5 bases and J dropped 8; count of bases not matched to a gene: 6. The CDR3 extends over 13 amino acids. Germline V lookup: CDR1 SEHNR, CDR2 FQNEAQ (reference sequence). The CDR3 region is CASSQDRGGGYTF. CDR3 bases: TGTGCCAGCAGCCAGGACAGGGGTGGAGGCTACACCTTC. Using reference TRBV7-9 and TRBJ1-2 for the parts outside the CDR3, the full variable domain is DTGVSQNPRHKITKRGQNVTFRCDPISEHNRLYWYRQTLGQGPEFLTYFQNEAQLEKSRLLSDRFSAERPKGSFSTLEIQRTEQGDSAMYLCASSQDRGGGYTFGSGTRLTVV.

J is TRBJ1-5 and V is TRBV6-5; 11 bases match TRBD1. Germline CDR1 reads MNHEY; CDR2 reads SVGAGI. The CDR3 extends over 15 amino acids. Trimming took 10 bases from V and 5 from J; bases not matched to a gene: 10. The CDR3 sequence: CATNGGQGADQPQHF. The CDR3 bases are TGTGCCACGAATGGAGGACAGGGGGCCGATCAGCCCCAGCATTTT.

The chain uses TRBV4-1 and TRBJ1-5; D unresolved. V dropped 0 bases and J dropped 0 bases, with 6 bases sitting between them. Looked up from germline, CDR1 is MGHRA and CDR2 is YSYEKL. The CDR3 length is 15 residues. The CDR3: CASSQDNPSNQPQHF. CDR3 bases: TGCGCCAGCAGCCAAGATAATCCTAGCAATCAGCCCCAGCATTTT.

The V gene is TRBV2, the J gene TRBJ1-2; D call uncertain. The CDR3 contains 14 residues. The germline CDR1 and CDR2 sequences are SNHLY and FYNNEI. Trimming took off 1 base at V and 1 base at J, with 7 bases between the two ends. The CDR3 sequence is CASSEDRRNYGYTF. In DNA form, the CDR3 reads TGTGCCAGCAGTGAAGACAGACGTAACTATGGCTACACCTTC.

This chain links TRBV4-1 with TRBJ2-1, with TRBD2 matching 14 bases. Germline assignment: CDR1 MGHRA and CDR2 YSYEKL. This CDR3 spans 20 amino acids. V shed 6 bases, J shed 5 bases, and the junction held 18 bases outside the gene matches. CDR3 loop: CASREPPGTSGSMVHNEQFF. CDR3 bases: TGCGCCAGCAGAGAACCTCCCGGGACTAGCGGGAGTATGGTCCACAATGAGCAGTTCTTC.

CDR3 DNA sequence: TGTGCCAGCAGCTTAGGTGGGGGACAGGGTGGAAACACCATATATTTT. Amino acids: CASSLGGGQGGNTIYF. The chain has TRBV13 and TRBJ1-3; TRBD1 agrees at 9 bases. The CDR3 is made up of 16 amino acids. CDR1 is PRHDT and CDR2 is FYEKMQ in the germline V gene (reference sequence). V lost 0 bases to trimming and J lost 3 bases; unmatched junction nucleotides: 3.

Frequency places this clone as medium-sized (0.01 to 0.1%). The V call is TRBV5-6, the J call TRBJ1-3, with no clear D. The CDR3 has 19 amino acids. Germline V gives CDR1 SGHDT, CDR2 YYEEEE. V lost 5 bases and J 2 bases, leaving 26 bases between the germline ends. The CDR3 nucleotides are TGTGCCAGCAGTCGGAGGTACCACTTACAGAGGAATGCTGGAAACACCATATATTTT. The encoded protein is CASSRRYHLQRNAGNTIYF.

The V and J genes are TRBV5-1 and TRBJ2-7; a weak D match, TRBD1 (6 bases). Germline V gene sequence: CDR1 SGHRS, CDR2 YFSETQ. The ends were cut back, 1 base at V and 0 bases at J, with 14 bases in the middle. The CDR3 consists of 16 residues. The CDR3 coding sequence is TGCGCCAGCAGCTTGCACTCCGGGACATACTCCTACGAGCAGTACTTC. Its protein is CASSLHSGTYSYEQYF.

The J gene is TRBJ2-3, the V gene TRBV5-1; the match to TRBD2 covers 7 bases. CDR1 is SGHRS, CDR2 YFSETQ, per germline. With V trimmed by 3 bases and J by 5 bases, 6 bases remained unmatched. The CDR3 contains 14 residues. CDR3 bases: TGCGCCAGCAGCTGGGGGGGAGAGGGAGATACGCAGTATTTT. Encoded protein: CASSWGGEGDTQYF.

This chain links TRBV25-1 with TRBJ1-1; D is possibly TRBD1 (6 bases). The germline V and J ends were trimmed by 2 bases and 10 bases, with 14 bases remaining between them. Germline CDR1 is MGHDK and CDR2 is SYGVNS. The CDR3 is 13 residues long. The CDR3 reads CASSELDSFGAFF. DNA for the CDR3: TGTGCCAGCAGTGAACTGGACAGTTTCGGAGCTTTCTTT.